This T cell receptor (beta chain) was captured in a study of cytomegalovirus exposure and HLA in healthy donors (dated by TCRdb to the late 2010s). Some background on the complete study: In an earlier analysis of under 600 of the donors, 250 to 300 Gb of sequence data and 100 million or so unique TCR beta sequences from roughly 190 million T cells were reported. The T cell repertoires of 700 or so subjects were profiled by immunosequencing and related to cytomegalovirus serostatus. The genetic ancestry cluster associated with self-reported Caucasian donors included around 76% of the roughly 400 genotyped donors. All discovery cohort repertoires had been generated on a single sequencing platform. A later genetic analysis used genome-wide SNP genotypes for 398 of the 666 donors, treating that subset as a discovery cohort. The study was designed to test whether signatures of past pathogen exposure could be identified by cataloging public T cell receptors. Among about 360 genotyped donors of the cohort, an average of about 240,000 unique TCR beta nucleotide sequences were sequenced per donor, about a sixth of them non-productive. HLA typing included class I and class II loci at four-digit resolution. In addition to the first cohort of 666 subjects, a separate validation cohort of about 120 different subjects was used. In an earlier analysis of 587 of the donors, high-throughput TCR beta sequencing was used to judge whether each TCR beta V gene segment behaved as functional or pseudogenic. Alongside the repertoire data, information on donor age, sex, ethnicity and CMV serostatus was compiled. Several DR-DQ haplotypes were treated as single units for association and clustering because of strong linkage in the cohort. An early release covering about 600 HLA-typed donors comprised about 300 gigabases of sequencing data and about 90 million unique TCR sequences. The later analysis used no new phenotypic data to find candidate immune exposures, relying instead on TCR beta sequences and their occurrence across donors. A later analysis re-examined previously published TCR beta repertoires from just over 650 donors and added high-resolution HLA genotyping to investigate patterns of TCR occurrence. The number of donors typed differed by locus, with 629-630 for A, B, C, DRB1 and DQB1, roughly 550 for DQA1, 606 for DPA1, and some 440 for DPB1. High-throughput TCR immunosequencing, statistical association of individual TCRs with disease status, and machine learning were combined to predict cytomegalovirus infection status.

Library preparation used the immunoSEQ multiplex PCR assay. A mixture of 60 forward primers for TCR Vbeta segments and 13 reverse primers for TCR Jbeta segments was used in the multiplex PCR. The CDR3 region of rearranged TCR beta genes was amplified from genomic DNA by a multiplex PCR assay. The amplified TCR beta libraries were sequenced on the Illumina HiSeq System as 87-base-pair reads. In the original analysis: A later analysis counted about 76 million unique TCR beta chains across the 700 or so repertoires, and some 11 million of these chains were shared by at least two donors. Raw reads were error-corrected and collapsed into unique sequences with a nearest-neighbor algorithm that merged closely related sequences to remove PCR and sequencing errors. CDR3 sequences were aligned to IMGT reference sequences to assign V, D and J gene segments. Each retained sequence needed at least a six-nucleotide match to both a V gene segment and a J gene segment. Rearrangements were classified as productive when the CDR3 lacked stop codons and remained in frame with V and J, and all other rearrangements were classified as non-productive. CDR3 was defined according to IMGT convention as the region running from the second conserved V-encoded cysteine to the conserved J-encoded phenylalanine. In an earlier analysis of approximately 500 of the donors, sequences lacking an unambiguous match to a single V gene segment were excluded. In an earlier analysis of 500 to 750 of the donors, V segments were called functional above 56.7% productive rearrangements and were called segregating when the between-donor standard deviation exceeded 5%. To diagnose cytomegalovirus status from the catalog of TCR beta chain sequences, a statistical classification framework was built. In a later analysis, V and J genes were assigned by comparing TCR nucleotide sequences against IMGT/GENE-DB human TR gene sequences. Using the TCRdist pipeline, a later analysis assigned CDR3 sequences along with most-parsimonious VDJ recombination scenarios. A later analysis defined each TCR beta chain by its CDR3 amino acid sequence plus V-gene family, and excluded reads lacking a unique V-gene family. In a later analysis, around 650 highly shared, low-generation-probability nucleotide sequences were removed to address suspected cross-contamination and a sequencing artifact. In a later analysis, a clonal expansion index for each public chain was calculated from normalized within-repertoire ranks of inferred template counts. Generation probabilities in a later analysis came from a VDJ recombination model fitted to out-of-frame rearrangements, and those results were checked against IGoR. Hypergeometric tests were used in a later analysis to score TCR-TCR, TCR-HLA and TCR-CMV co-occurrence, with a repertoire-size bias correction applied to the TCR pairs. To estimate false discovery rates, a later analysis permuted the HLA or CMV assignments 20 times. In a later analysis, co-occurring TCRs were grouped using DBSCAN, with TCRdist sequence similarity added in when clustering inside HLA-allele-positive subsets. Repertoires with fewer than 30,000 or more than 120,000 public chains, plus five repertoires with anomalous nucleotide sharing, were excluded from co-occurrence clustering. TCRdb carries this immuneACCESS record with in-frame sequences only. Its versions omit some clonotypes, under half of them owing to an unresolved V gene in the studies checked, with the rest unexplained. That table furnishes V, J and clone size, whereas the DNA furnished D and trimming. The sample data list under 150,000 clones, and 77% of these were observed just once. 4.9% of the sample comes from the top ten.

Via the germline V gene (reference sequence), CDR1 is LNHNV and CDR2 YYDKDF. V loses 2 bases of germline sequence and J loses 8 bases, and the interval between the two ends is 10 bases. The CDR3 runs 14 residues from the cysteine to the phenylalanine. Only CDR3 DNA is held: 42 bases, read in frame from base 1. About this clone: Its antigen specificity is not known. Base-call qualities are not available, and no considerably larger clone is one nucleotide away.

The cohort was made up of approximately 670 healthy bone marrow donors. Cohort members were all nominally healthy when sampled, although unrecorded immune exposures were likely present. The donor tested CMV seronegative and was one of the 352 seronegative cohort members. A peripheral blood sample was provided by each donor, and peripheral blood mononuclear cells were used for TCR beta sequencing. The Qiagen DNeasy Blood Extraction Kit was used to extract genomic DNA from the blood cell samples. Broad study findings and their caveats: Some 16 rarely observed V segments, including chromosome 9 orphons, were excluded from the earlier analysis of a few hundred of the donors because counts were too low. In a later analysis, the rate of TCR association differed among HLA loci, with DRB1 alleles having the most associated TCRs and HLA-C alleles having the fewest. In a later genetic analysis, a missense DCLRE1C variant was associated with V-gene and J-gene trimming of TCR beta chains, and the association was replicated in an independent cohort. The sequencing pipeline was judged likely to have produced a cluster of highly shared sequence variants as a technical artifact. Assigning TCR associations to individual alleles was difficult when HLA alleles, especially DR and DQ, strongly co-occurred. A further reported finding was that TCR beta sequences accurately predicted the HLA-A and HLA-B alleles for most subjects in the first cohort. According to a later genetic analysis, donors in an Asian-associated ancestry cluster had fewer N-insertions in productive TCRs than the approximately 670-donor mean. Because HLA typing was missing for some donors at each locus, association tests included only the typed subset. The authors suggested that the approach could potentially be extended to other disease states and immunological phenotypes. Roughly uniform sequencing depth across donors was assumed in presence/absence analyses, although this assumption may not hold. Broadly in line with IMGT annotations, most TCR beta V segments showed up in productive rearrangements about 87% or about 30% of the time in an earlier analysis of around 600 of the donors. A later analysis reported that several top co-occurrence clusters appeared linked to parvovirus B19, influenza, CMV and Epstein-Barr virus. A few of the identified cytomegalovirus-associated TCR beta chains were confirmed in vitro to be specific for cytomegalovirus antigens. Compared with equally common non-associated chains, HLA-associated TCR beta chains in a later analysis were more clonally expanded and had lower generation probabilities. In the study, approximately 160 TCR beta chains were listed as associated with cytomegalovirus. Only TCR beta chains were sequenced in this cohort, and the absence of alpha or paired-chain data limited detectable features. Because the 87-base-pair reads could not distinguish some IMGT-functional V segments, including TRBV6-2 and TRBV6-3, those segments were excluded. At a false discovery rate of 0.05, a later analysis linked 16,000 or so TCR beta sequences to specific HLA alleles. In a later analysis, most CMV-associated TCR beta chains were found to appear HLA-restricted, with HLA associations seemingly driven largely by CMV exposure. Linkage disequilibrium might explain the correlated functional status among segregating V segments, but an unknown experimental factor could not be excluded. Across donors, most TCR sequences were observed very rarely, whereas some public TCRs were present in many individuals. Immune exposure information for the cohort was limited to CMV serostatus. Cytomegalovirus status was reported to be diagnosed by the classifier with high specificity and sensitivity in both the original and validation cohorts.

This chain joins TRBV15 to TRBJ1-6, with TRBD1 as a weak D call on 6 bases. The sequenced material came from PBMCs. This clonotype originated in a woman in her forties or fifties in good health and CMV-seronegative. The CDR3 here reads CATSRRQEDSPLHF. The DNA reads as follows: TGTGCCACCAGCAGAAGACAGGAGGATTCACCCCTCCACTTT.